This T cell receptor (beta chain) was sequenced in a study of OX40 agonist ivuxolimab in advanced cancers. CDR3 size: 14 residues. CDR1 MDHEN and CDR2 SYDVKM come from the germline V gene. The trim removed 5 bases at V and 7 bases at J, leaving 8 bases unmatched. Generated by immunoSEQ multiplex PCR, the TCRdb table keeps only in-frame clones and is missing some. This table has just under 75,000 clones, approximately 90% appearing once. The clonotype comes from an adult with an advanced solid tumor such as melanoma, head and neck, liver or kidney cancer. V and J are TRBV28 and TRBJ1-2, with 9 bases that match TRBD1. Sequencing used CD4+ or CD8+ T cells sorted from blood, obtained in a trial of the OX40 agonist ivuxolimab. CDR3 DNA: TGTGCCAGCAGTCCCCCAGTGGGACAGGGTGGCTACACCTTC. Protein: CASSPPVGQGGYTF.